Many counts were recorded for the clone carrying this TCR beta chain. Its antigen is undetermined. TCRdb re-called the RT-PCR reads through MiXCR, storing one row per CDR3 protein. The table shows just under 250,000 distinct CDR3 sequences, with about 12% occurring only once. CDR1 and CDR2 from the germline V gene are MGHRA and YSYEKL. V was cut by 2 bases and J by 10 bases, with 12 bases left in between. This CDR3 is 14 amino acids long. The entry originates in a study of response to subunit inactivated influenza vaccine. Study-level findings and limits: Each seasonal influenza vaccination, the authors suggested, recruits few new T cells.

Sequencing used non-naive T cells sorted from PBMCs, obtained 14 days before vaccination. The clonotype originates from a man aged 50 or older who received an inactivated influenza vaccine. The chain recombines TRBV4-1 with TRBJ1-6; no clear D. CDR3 nucleotides: TGCGCCAGCAGCCAAAATATCGGGCTGTCACCCCTCCACTTT. Encoded protein: CASSQNIGLSPLHF.